This is a list of T cell receptor beta chains from one sample in a study of blood T cell repertoires in COVID-19. The assay was immunoSEQ multiplex PCR, and TCRdb's table has in-frame clones only and misses some. The sample has about 480,000 clones, 70% to 90% seen once. Specimen: PBMCs or T cells enriched from blood (not recorded which). The receptors shown here come from a woman aged 40-49 years who had recovered from COVID-19. The CDR3 runs from the conserved cysteine through the conserved F or W. The order of the fields is clone size, D gene, J gene, V gene, CDR3 protein, CDR3 DNA. The D gene is left open where the match is weak. Rows give clone size only sometimes, using once, few, many, or a class for an expanded clone.

abundance: .; d_gene: TRBD2; j_gene: TRBJ2-3; v_gene: TRBV4-3; CDR3aa: CASSRGLAGSTDTQYF; CDR3nt: TGCGCCAGCAGCCGCGGACTAGCGGGGAGCACAGATACGCAGTATTTT
abundance: .; d_gene: TRBD2; j_gene: TRBJ2-1; v_gene: TRBV11-2; CDR3aa: CASIHGTSGSLNEQFF; CDR3nt: TGTGCCAGCATCCACGGGACTAGCGGGAGTCTCAATGAGCAGTTCTTC
abundance: .; d_gene: .; j_gene: TRBJ1-2; v_gene: TRBV2; CDR3aa: CASSEALAAGGYTF; CDR3nt: TGTGCCAGCAGTGAAGCGCTGGCCGCGGGTGGCTACACCTTC
abundance: .; d_gene: .; j_gene: TRBJ2-1; v_gene: TRBV5-4; CDR3aa: CASSFPTSGTGNEQFF; CDR3nt: TGTGCCAGCAGCTTCCCTACTAGCGGGACAGGGAATGAGCAGTTCTTC
abundance: .; d_gene: .; j_gene: TRBJ1-5; v_gene: TRBV27; CDR3aa: CASSFEFPANQPQHF; CDR3nt: TGTGCCAGCAGTTTTGAGTTCCCCGCAAATCAGCCCCAGCATTTT
abundance: .; d_gene: .; j_gene: TRBJ1-5; v_gene: TRBV27; CDR3aa: CASSDSYSNQPQHF; CDR3nt: TGTGCCAGCAGCGACAGCTATAGCAATCAGCCCCAGCATTTT
abundance: .; d_gene: .; j_gene: TRBJ2-5; v_gene: TRBV3-1/TRBV3-2; CDR3aa: CASTVGGGETQYF; CDR3nt: TGTGCCAGCACGGTTGGGGGCGGAGAGACCCAGTACTTC
abundance: .; d_gene: .; j_gene: TRBJ1-1; v_gene: TRBV5-1; CDR3aa: CASSLYRTANTEAFF; CDR3nt: TGCGCCAGCAGCTTGTATAGGACAGCGAACACTGAAGCTTTCTTT
abundance: .; d_gene: TRBD2; j_gene: TRBJ2-7; v_gene: TRBV2; CDR3aa: CASTSPGGGVNEQYF; CDR3nt: TGTGCCAGCACAAGCCCCGGGGGAGGGGTCAACGAGCAGTACTTC
abundance: .; d_gene: .; j_gene: TRBJ1-2; v_gene: TRBV3-1/TRBV3-2; CDR3aa: CASSQFPGSYGYTF; CDR3nt: TGTGCCAGCAGCCAATTCCCAGGATCCTATGGCTACACCTTC
abundance: once; d_gene: .; j_gene: TRBJ1-1; v_gene: TRBV6-5; CDR3aa: CASSLVEGLNTEAFF; CDR3nt: TGTGCCAGCAGTTTGGTTGAGGGATTGAACACTGAAGCTTTCTTT
abundance: .; d_gene: TRBD2; j_gene: TRBJ2-2; v_gene: TRBV6-2/TRBV6-3; CDR3aa: CASSSRGTSGRKDTGELFF; CDR3nt: TGTGCCAGCAGTTCCCGAGGGACTAGCGGGAGGAAGGACACCGGGGAGCTGTTTTTT
abundance: .; d_gene: TRBD1; j_gene: TRBJ2-7; v_gene: TRBV15; CDR3aa: CATSRDTGVFLYEQYF; CDR3nt: TGTGCCACCAGCAGAGATACAGGGGTCTTCCTATACGAGCAGTACTTC
abundance: .; d_gene: TRBD1; j_gene: TRBJ1-1; v_gene: TRBV7-2; CDR3aa: CASSLRGTAEAFF; CDR3nt: TGTGCCAGCAGCCTAAGAGGGACAGCTGAAGCTTTCTTT
abundance: .; d_gene: .; j_gene: TRBJ1-2; v_gene: TRBV19; CDR3aa: CASSIGHGNYGYTF; CDR3nt: TGTGCCAGTAGTATTGGACACGGTAACTATGGCTACACCTTC
abundance: .; d_gene: TRBD1; j_gene: TRBJ2-1; v_gene: TRBV2; CDR3aa: CARGQGSYNEQFF; CDR3nt: TGTGCCAGGGGACAGGGGTCCTACAATGAGCAGTTCTTC
abundance: once; d_gene: TRBD2; j_gene: TRBJ2-7; v_gene: TRBV12-3/TRBV12-4; CDR3aa: CASSFRREYEQYF; CDR3nt: TGTGCCAGCAGTTTTCGGCGGGAGTACGAGCAGTACTTC